Sequencing of this TCR beta chain was carried out in a study of blood T cells in healthy people across ages. For the second PCR, which ran for about 6 to 11 cycles, a sample-barcoded 5' primer and a J-beta primer mix were used. TCRdb ran MiXCR on the 5' RACE reads and lists one entry per CDR3 protein. This table holds fewer than 700,000 distinct CDR3 sequences, around 38% found once. Findings and caveats of the study: Per million T cells, the diversity of TCR beta decreased roughly linearly as age advanced. Higher naive T cell percentage went strongly together with higher TCR beta diversity. No conclusive comparison of naive versus antigen-experienced cells was possible with unsorted PBMCs.

The CDR3 sequence is 16 residues long. CDR1 is SGHDT, CDR2 YYEEEE, per germline. With V trimmed by 2 bases and J by 4 bases, 2 bases remained unmatched. A few counts support this clonotype. Its antigen remains unknown. Input material: blood. This TCR was sampled from a man at least 80 years old in good health. This chain connects TRBV5-6 to TRBJ2-4, with 14 bases that match TRBD2. DNA of the CDR3: TGTGCCAGCAGCTTCAGACTAGCGGGAGGGAAAAACATTCAGTACTTC. Residues: CASSFRLAGGKNIQYF.